The present T cell receptor (beta chain) was sequenced within a study of T cell clones after liver transplantation. TCRdb's copy holds only in-frame clones and misses some; the assay was immunoSEQ multiplex PCR. Counted here are 65,000 to 70,000 clones, almost 95% occurring once; the ten biggest clones make up more than 0.85%. V dropped 4 bases and J dropped 0 bases, with 4 bases sitting between them. The germline CDR1 and CDR2 sequences are SGHRS and YFSETQ. This CDR3 comprises 12 residues. Unstimulated PBMCs were sorted into CD3+CD4+ and CD3+CD8+ populations. Sample: CD4+ T cells from blood, taken roughly 26 months after liver transplant. The V gene is TRBV5-1, the J gene TRBJ1-2; D gene unclear. The clonotype was recovered from a human patient who received a liver transplant. Some of these T cells may belong to the graft donor. This chain's CDR3 is CASSPSNYGYTF. As DNA, the CDR3 is TGCGCCAGCAGCCCTTCTAACTATGGCTACACCTTC.